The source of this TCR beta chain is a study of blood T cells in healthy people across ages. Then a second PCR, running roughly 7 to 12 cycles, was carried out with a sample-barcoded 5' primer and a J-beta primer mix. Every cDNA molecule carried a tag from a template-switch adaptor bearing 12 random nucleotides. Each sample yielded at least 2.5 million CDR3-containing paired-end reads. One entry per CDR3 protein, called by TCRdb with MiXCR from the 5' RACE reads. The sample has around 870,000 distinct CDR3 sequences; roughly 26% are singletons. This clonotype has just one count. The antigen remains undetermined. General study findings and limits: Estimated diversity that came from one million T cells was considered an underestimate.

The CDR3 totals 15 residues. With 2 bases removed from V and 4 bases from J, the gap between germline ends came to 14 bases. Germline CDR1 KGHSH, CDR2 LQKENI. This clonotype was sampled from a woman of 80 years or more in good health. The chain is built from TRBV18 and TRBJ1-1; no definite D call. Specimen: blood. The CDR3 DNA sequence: TGTGCCAGCTCACCAGCAGCCGCGAGGGTCACTGAAGCTTTCTTT. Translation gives CASSPAAARVTEAFF.